This T cell receptor (beta chain) originates from a study of blood T cell repertoires in COVID-19. Study summary: Sample material is recorded as cDNA or gDNA derived from T cells, B-cell-depleted T cells, or PBMCs.

With 9 bases clipped from V and 0 bases from J, the junction kept 3 bases outside the gene matches. Germline V lookup: CDR1 KGHDR, CDR2 SFDVKD. The CDR3 spans 14 residues. A Seattle source enrolled patients during active infection and followed them longitudinally. Generated by immunoSEQ multiplex PCR, the TCRdb table keeps only in-frame clones and is missing some. The sample consists of roughly 80,000 clones, about 89% of them appearing once. The sample consisted of peripheral blood. The clonotype originates from a man between 45 and 60 years old with COVID-19, enrolled during active disease. The V gene is TRBV24-1, the J gene TRBJ1-3; 8 nucleotides match TRBD1. In nucleotides, the CDR3 is TGTGCCACCTACAGGGGGTTCTCTGGAAACACCATATATTTT. Translating it yields CATYRGFSGNTIYF.